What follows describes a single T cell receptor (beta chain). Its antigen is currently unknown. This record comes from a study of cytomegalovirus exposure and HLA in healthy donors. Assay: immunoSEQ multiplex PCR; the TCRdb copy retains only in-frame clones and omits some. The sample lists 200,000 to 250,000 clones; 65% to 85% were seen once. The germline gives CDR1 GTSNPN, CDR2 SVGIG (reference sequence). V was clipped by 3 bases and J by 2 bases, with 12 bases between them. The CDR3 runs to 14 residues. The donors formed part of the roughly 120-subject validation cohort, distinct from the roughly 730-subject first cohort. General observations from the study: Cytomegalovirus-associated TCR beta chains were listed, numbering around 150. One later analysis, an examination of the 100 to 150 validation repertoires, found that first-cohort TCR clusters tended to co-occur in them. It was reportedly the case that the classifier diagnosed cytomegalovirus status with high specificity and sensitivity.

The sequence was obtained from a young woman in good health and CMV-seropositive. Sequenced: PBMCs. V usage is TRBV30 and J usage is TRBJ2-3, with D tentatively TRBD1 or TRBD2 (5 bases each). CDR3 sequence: CAWRGDRITDTQYF. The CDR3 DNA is TGTGCCTGGAGGGGGGACCGAATCACAGATACGCAGTATTTT.